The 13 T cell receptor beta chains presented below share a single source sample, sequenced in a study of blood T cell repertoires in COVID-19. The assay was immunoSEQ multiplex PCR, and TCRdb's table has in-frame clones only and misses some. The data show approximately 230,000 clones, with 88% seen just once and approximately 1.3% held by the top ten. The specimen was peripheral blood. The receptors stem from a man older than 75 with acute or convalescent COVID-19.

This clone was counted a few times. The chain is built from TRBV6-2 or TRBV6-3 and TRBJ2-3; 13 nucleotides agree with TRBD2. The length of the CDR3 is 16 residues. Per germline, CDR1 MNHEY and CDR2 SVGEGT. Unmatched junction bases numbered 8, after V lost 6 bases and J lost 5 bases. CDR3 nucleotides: TGTGCCAGCAGCCCACTAGCGGGGGGGCAATTAGATACGCAGTATTTT. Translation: CASSPLAGGQLDTQYF.

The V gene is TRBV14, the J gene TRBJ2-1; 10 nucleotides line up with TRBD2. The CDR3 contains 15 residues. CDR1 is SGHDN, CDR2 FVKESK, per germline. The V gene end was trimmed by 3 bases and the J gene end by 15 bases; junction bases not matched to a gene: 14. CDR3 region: CASSHAALAGEQTFF. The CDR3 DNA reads TGTGCCAGCAGCCACGCCGCCCTAGCGGGAGAGCAGACGTTCTTC.

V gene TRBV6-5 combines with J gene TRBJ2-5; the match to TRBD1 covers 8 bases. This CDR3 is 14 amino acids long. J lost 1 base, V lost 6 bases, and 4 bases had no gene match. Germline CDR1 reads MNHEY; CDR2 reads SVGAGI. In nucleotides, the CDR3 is TGTGCCAGCAGGCCGGACAGGGTCCAAGAGACCCAGTACTTC. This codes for CASRPDRVQETQYF.

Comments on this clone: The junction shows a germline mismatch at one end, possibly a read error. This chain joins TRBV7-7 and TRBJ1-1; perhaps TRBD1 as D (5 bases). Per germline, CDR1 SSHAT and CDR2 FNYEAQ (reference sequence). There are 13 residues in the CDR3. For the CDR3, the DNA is TGTGCTAGCAGCGCGACAGTGAACACTGAAGCTTTCTTT. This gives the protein CASSATVNTEAFF. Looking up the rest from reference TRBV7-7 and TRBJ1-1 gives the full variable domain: GAGVSQSPRYKVTKRGQDVTLRCDPISSHATLYWYQQALGQGPEFLTYFNYEAQPDKSGLPSDRFSAERPEGSISTLTIQRTEQRDSAMYRCASSATVNTEAFFGQGTRLTVV.

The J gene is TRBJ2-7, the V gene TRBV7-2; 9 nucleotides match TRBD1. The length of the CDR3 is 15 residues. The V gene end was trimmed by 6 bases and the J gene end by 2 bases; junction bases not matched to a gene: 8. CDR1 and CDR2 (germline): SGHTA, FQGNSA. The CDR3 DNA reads TGTGCCAGCAGTCACCCCGGGACAGGGACCTACGAGCAGTACTTC. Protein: CASSHPGTGTYEQYF.

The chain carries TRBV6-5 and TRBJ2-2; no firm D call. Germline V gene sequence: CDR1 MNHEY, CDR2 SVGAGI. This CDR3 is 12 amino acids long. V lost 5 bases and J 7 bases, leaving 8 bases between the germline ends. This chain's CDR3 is CASSHQVGELFF. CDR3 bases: TGTGCCAGCAGTCACCAGGTCGGGGAGCTGTTTTTT.

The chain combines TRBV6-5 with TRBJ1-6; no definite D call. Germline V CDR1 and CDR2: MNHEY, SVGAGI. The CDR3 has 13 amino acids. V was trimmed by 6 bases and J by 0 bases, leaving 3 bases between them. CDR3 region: CASRSSYNSPLHF. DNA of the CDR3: TGTGCCAGCAGGAGCTCCTATAATTCACCCCTCCACTTT.

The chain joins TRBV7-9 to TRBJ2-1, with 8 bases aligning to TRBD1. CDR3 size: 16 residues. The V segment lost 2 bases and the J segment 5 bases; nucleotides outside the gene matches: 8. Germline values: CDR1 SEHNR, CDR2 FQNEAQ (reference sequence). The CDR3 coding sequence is TGTGCCAGCAGCTTATTGCAGGGGGCGGGGAACAATGAGCAGTTCTTC. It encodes CASSLLQGAGNNEQFF.

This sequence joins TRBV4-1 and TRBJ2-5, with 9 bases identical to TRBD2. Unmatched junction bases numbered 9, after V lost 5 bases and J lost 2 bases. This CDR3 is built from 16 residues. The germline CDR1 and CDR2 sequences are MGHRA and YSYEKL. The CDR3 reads CASSEPGLAGQETQYF. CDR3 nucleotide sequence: TGCGCCAGCAGCGAACCCGGCCTAGCGGGACAAGAGACCCAGTACTTC.

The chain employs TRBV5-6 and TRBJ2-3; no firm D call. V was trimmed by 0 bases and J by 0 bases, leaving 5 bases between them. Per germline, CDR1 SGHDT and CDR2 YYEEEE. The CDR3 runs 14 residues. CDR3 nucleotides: TGTGCCAGCAGCTTGGGGGCTAGCACAGATACGCAGTATTTT. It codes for CASSLGASTDTQYF.

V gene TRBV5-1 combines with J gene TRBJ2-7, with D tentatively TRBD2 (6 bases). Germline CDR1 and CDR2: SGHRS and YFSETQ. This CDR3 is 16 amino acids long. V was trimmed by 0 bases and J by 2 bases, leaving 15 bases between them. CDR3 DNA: TGCGCCAGCAGCTTGGCCCCCCGGGACTCGACCTACGAGCAGTACTTC. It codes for CASSLAPRDSTYEQYF.

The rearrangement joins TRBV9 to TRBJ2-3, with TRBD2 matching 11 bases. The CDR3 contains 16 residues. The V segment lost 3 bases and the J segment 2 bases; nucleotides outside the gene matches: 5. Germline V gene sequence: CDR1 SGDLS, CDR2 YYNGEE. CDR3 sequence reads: CASSEGLAVPTDTQYF. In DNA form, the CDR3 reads TGTGCCAGCAGCGAGGGACTAGCGGTTCCCACAGATACGCAGTATTTT.

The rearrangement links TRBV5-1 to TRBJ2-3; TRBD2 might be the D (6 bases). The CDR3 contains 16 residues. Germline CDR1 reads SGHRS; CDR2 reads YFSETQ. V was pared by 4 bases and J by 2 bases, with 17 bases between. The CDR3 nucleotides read TGCGCCAGCAGCCCCCGGGGTAGCGGTGACACAGATACGCAGTATTTT. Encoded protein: CASSPRGSGDTDTQYF. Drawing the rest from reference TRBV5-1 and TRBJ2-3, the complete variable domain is KAGVTQTPRYLIKTRGQQVTLSCSPISGHRSVSWYQQTPGQGLQFLFEYFSETQRNKGNFPGRFSGRQFSNSRSEMNVSTLELGDSALYLCASSPRGSGDTDTQYFGPGTRLTVL.